The rows below give T cell receptor beta chains drawn from one sample of a study of cytomegalovirus exposure and HLA in healthy donors. TCRdb's table, derived via immunoSEQ multiplex PCR, lists solely in-frame clones and lacks some. The table has roughly 130,000 clones, 70% to 85% seen once. The sequenced sample consisted of PBMCs. The receptors were sampled from a boy between 10 and 17 years old in good health and CMV-seronegative. Both conserved end residues are part of each CDR3. Each record gives: V gene, D gene, clone size, J gene, CDR3 protein, CDR3 DNA. A D gene is named only where the DNA matches it firmly. Where a row states a size, it is once, few, many or the class of an expanded clone; other rows omit it.

>TRBV9|-|-|TRBJ1-1
CASSVDAGNTEAFF
TGTGCCAGCAGCGTAGATGCGGGGAACACTGAAGCTTTCTTT
>TRBV6-5|-|-|TRBJ1-2
CASKGGGRIYGYTF
TGTGCCAGCAAGGGAGGGGGACGAATCTATGGCTACACCTTC
>TRBV19|-|-|TRBJ1-1
CASSIRGTEAFF
TGTGCCAGTAGTATAAGGGGCACTGAAGCTTTCTTT
>TRBV9|TRBD1|once|TRBJ1-2
CASSDPPGTAGGYGYTF
TGTGCCAGCAGCGATCCACCCGGGACAGCTGGCGGCTATGGCTACACCTTC
>TRBV2|TRBD1|few|TRBJ2-4
CASSPGQGQNIQYF
TGTGCCAGCAGTCCGGGACAGGGGCAAAACATTCAGTACTTC
>TRBV4-2|-|-|TRBJ2-7
CASSQDMDIAYEQYF
TGTGCCAGCAGCCAAGATATGGACATAGCCTACGAGCAGTACTTC
>TRBV18|-|-|TRBJ2-7
CASSPQLGQYNNEQYF
TGTGCCAGCTCACCACAACTGGGGCAGTATAACAACGAGCAGTACTTC
>TRBV27|TRBD2|-|TRBJ2-1
CASSLGTTYNEQFF
TGTGCCAGCAGTTTAGGGACTACCTACAATGAGCAGTTCTTC
>TRBV6-1|TRBD1|-|TRBJ2-5
CASTKDRGDEETQYF
TGTGCCAGCACCAAGGACAGGGGGGACGAAGAGACCCAGTACTTC
>TRBV25-1|-|-|TRBJ2-2
CASQVQGNTGELFF
TGTGCCAGCCAAGTCCAGGGAAACACCGGGGAGCTGTTTTTT
>TRBV4-2|TRBD2|-|TRBJ2-1
CASSRDRPSGGYEQFF
TGTGCCAGCAGCCGCGACCGGCCTAGCGGGGGCTATGAGCAGTTCTTC
>TRBV6-5|TRBD2|-|TRBJ2-5
CASSKTSGGVETQYF
TGTGCCAGCAGTAAGACTAGCGGGGGGGTGGAGACCCAGTACTTC
>TRBV12-5|-|once|TRBJ1-1
CASGPDSYTEAFF
TGTGCTAGTGGCCCGGACTCCTACACTGAAGCTTTCTTT
>TRBV6-5|-|few|TRBJ1-2
CASSYSSRNYGYTF
TGTGCCAGCAGTTACTCGAGTCGTAACTATGGCTACACCTTC
>TRBV6-1|TRBD1|-|TRBJ1-2
CASSERDRGRIGYTF
TGTGCCAGCAGTGAGCGGGACAGGGGCCGGATTGGCTACACCTTC
>TRBV7-9|-|-|TRBJ1-1
CASSFPGSRDNTEAFF
TGTGCCAGCAGCTTTCCGGGGTCGCGGGATAACACTGAAGCTTTCTTT
>TRBV6-5|-|-|TRBJ2-5
CASSYCLPDSRETQYF
TGTGCCAGCAGTTACTGCTTACCGGACAGTAGAGAGACCCAGTACTTC
>TRBV6-4|TRBD2|-|TRBJ2-3
CASSPSGGTDTQYF
TGTGCCAGCAGTCCTAGCGGGGGAACAGATACGCAGTATTTT
>TRBV6-1|-|-|TRBJ2-7
CASQGSLYEQYF
TGTGCCAGCCAGGGGTCCCTTTACGAGCAGTACTTC
>TRBV27|TRBD2|-|TRBJ2-1
CASSFSGGEIYNEQFF
TGTGCCAGCAGTTTTAGCGGGGGAGAGATCTACAATGAGCAGTTCTTC
>TRBV7-2|-|-|TRBJ1-4
CASSLFPSTNEKLFF
TGTGCCAGCAGCTTATTCCCCTCAACTAATGAAAAACTGTTTTTT
>TRBV5-6|TRBD1|few|TRBJ1-2
CASSSQGALGYTF
TGTGCCAGCAGCTCACAGGGGGCGCTGGGCTACACCTTC
>TRBV2|TRBD2|-|TRBJ2-3
CASRTSGTSTDTQYF
TGTGCCAGCAGGACTAGCGGGACTAGCACAGATACGCAGTATTTT
>TRBV7-3|TRBD2|-|TRBJ2-1
CASSLRLAGGAEQFF
TGTGCCAGCAGCTTAAGGCTAGCGGGAGGGGCTGAGCAGTTCTTC
>TRBV4-2|TRBD1|-|TRBJ2-7
CASTTEGQGNYEQYF
TGTGCCAGCACGACCGAAGGACAGGGAAACTACGAGCAGTACTTC
>TRBV7-3|TRBD1|once|TRBJ2-1
CASSLTGGDRVNEQFF
TGTGCCAGCAGCTTAACAGGGGGGGACAGGGTCAATGAGCAGTTCTTC
>TRBV7-9|TRBD1|-|TRBJ1-5
CASSLGTGGEPQHF
TGTGCCAGCAGCCTCGGGACAGGGGGCGAGCCCCAGCATTTT
>TRBV30|-|-|TRBJ2-1
CAWSALGKRSSYNEQFF
TGTGCCTGGAGCGCTCTCGGGAAGCGGAGCTCCTACAATGAGCAGTTCTTC
>TRBV7-9|-|-|TRBJ1-1
CASSLRSEKAAFF
TGTGCCAGCAGCTTACGGAGTGAAAAGGCGGCTTTCTTT
>TRBV14|-|-|TRBJ1-5
CASSHSKTNSNQPQHF
TGTGCCAGCAGCCACTCCAAGACAAACAGCAATCAGCCCCAGCATTTT
>TRBV7-2|-|-|TRBJ1-1
CASSTTANTEAFF
TGTGCCAGCAGCACGACAGCGAACACTGAAGCTTTCTTT
>TRBV6-5|TRBD2|-|TRBJ2-7
CASSSGTSAGGYDF
TGTGCCAGCAGTTCCGGGACGTCCGCCGGGGGGTACGACTTC
>TRBV11-2|-|-|TRBJ1-1
CASSLWAGPTSRVEAFF
TGTGCCAGCAGCTTATGGGCGGGCCCGACATCACGGGTTGAAGCTTTCTTT
>TRBV9|-|-|TRBJ2-7
CASSEGLSPYEQYF
TGTGCCAGCAGCGAAGGACTATCTCCCTACGAGCAGTACTTC
>TRBV14|TRBD1|-|TRBJ2-7
CASSHARGQGYEQYF
TGTGCCAGCAGCCATGCACGCGGACAGGGCTACGAGCAGTACTTC
>TRBV4-1|-|-|TRBJ1-2
CASSQDSGRTGYTF
TGCGCCAGCAGCCAAGACTCAGGGAGGACTGGCTACACCTTC
>TRBV15|TRBD2|-|TRBJ2-1
CATSRSLAGVGNEQFF
TGTGCCACCAGCAGGTCCCTAGCGGGAGTTGGCAATGAGCAGTTCTTC
>TRBV6-1|-|-|TRBJ2-7
CASSKTGYEQYF
TGTGCCAGCAGTAAGACGGGCTACGAGCAGTACTTC
>TRBV7-3|-|once|TRBJ2-1
CASSLRGNENEQFF
TGTGCCAGCAGCTTAAGAGGGAATGAAAATGAGCAGTTCTTC
>TRBV9|TRBD1|-|TRBJ1-4
CASSAGYGQGKNEKLFF
TGTGCCAGCAGCGCTGGCTATGGACAGGGGAAAAATGAAAAACTGTTTTTT
>TRBV9|TRBD1|-|TRBJ1-2
CASSAPTGGQDGYTF
TGTGCCAGCAGCGCCCCGACAGGGGGTCAAGATGGCTACACCTTC
>TRBV6-1|-|-|TRBJ2-2
CASLSRGGNTGELFF
TGTGCCAGCCTTAGTAGAGGGGGAAACACCGGGGAGCTGTTTTTT
>TRBV5-6|-|-|TRBJ2-7
CASSLTPAYEQYF
TGTGCCAGCAGCTTGACCCCGGCCTACGAGCAGTACTTC
>TRBV27|TRBD1|-|TRBJ1-5
CASSPLTGGVYQPQHF
TGTGCCAGCAGTCCCCTGACAGGGGGCGTATATCAGCCCCAGCATTTT
>TRBV6-5|TRBD2|few|TRBJ2-7
CASSYASGGRVSEQYF
TGTGCCAGCAGTTACGCGTCGGGCGGGAGGGTATCCGAGCAGTACTTC
>TRBV14|TRBD1|-|TRBJ1-2
CASSYNRGINGYTF
TGTGCCAGCAGCTACAACAGGGGAATCAATGGCTACACCTTC
>TRBV30|TRBD2|-|TRBJ2-7
CAWSGPSGRTMQYF
TGTGCCTGGAGTGGGCCTAGCGGGAGGACCATGCAGTACTTC
>TRBV7-2|-|-|TRBJ2-7
CASSPSRQSYEQYF
TGTGCCAGCAGCCCGAGCAGGCAATCCTACGAGCAGTACTTC
>TRBV4-2|-|-|TRBJ2-2
CASSQGVLAGSNTGELFF
TGTGCCAGCAGCCAAGGCGTCCTGGCAGGTTCGAACACCGGGGAGCTGTTTTTT
>TRBV5-1|TRBD1|-|TRBJ2-5
CASSLDDRGRRGETQYF
TGCGCCAGCAGCTTGGATGACAGGGGGCGCCGGGGAGAGACCCAGTACTTC